These 22 T cell receptor beta chains came from one sample sequenced in a study of cytomegalovirus exposure and HLA in healthy donors (dated by TCRdb to 2017 to 2019). Receptor libraries were prepared by the immunoSEQ multiplex PCR assay. For the multiplex PCR, a mixture combining 60 forward primers for TCR Vbeta segments and 13 reverse primers for TCR Jbeta segments was used. The immuneACCESS repertoire file appears here via TCRdb, limited to in-frame rearrangements. These files lack a portion of the clones; in checked studies, under half of the deficit traces to unresolved V genes, and the cause of the others is not known. The sample data list some 110,000 clones, and roughly 79% of these were observed just once. The biggest ten clones account for about 3.9% of the sample. Input material: PBMCs. These receptors were taken from a woman aged 25 to 39 in good health and CMV-seronegative.

This clone was recorded once. The chain uses TRBV6-6 and TRBJ2-1; perhaps TRBD2 as D (6 bases). The V gene's germline CDR1 is MNHNY and CDR2 SVGAGI (reference sequence). This CDR3 has 15 residues. V was clipped by 2 bases and J by 9 bases, with 17 bases between them. CDR3 nucleotides: TGTGCCAGCAGTTACACACGACTAGGTAGCAGTGAGCAGTTCTTC. It translates to CASSYTRLGSSEQFF.

This clone was recorded only once. The chain carries TRBV28 and TRBJ1-1; tentative D call: TRBD1 (6 bases). Trimming stripped 8 bases from V and 6 bases from J, with 19 bases between. The CDR3 spans 14 residues. Germline V gene data show CDR1 as MDHEN and CDR2 as SYDVKM. DNA for the CDR3: TGTGCCAGCCGCACAGGGCAGTCTTTCCCTGAAGCTTTCTTT. Translated, it gives CASRTGQSFPEAFF.

The J gene is TRBJ2-1, the V gene TRBV7-2; 12 bases align to TRBD2. The germline V gene has CDR1 SGHTA and CDR2 FQGNSA. The length of the CDR3 is 17 residues. V was pared by 4 bases and J by 6 bases, with 10 bases of the junction left unmatched. This chain's CDR3 is CASSSPRGTSGPNEQFF. In DNA, the CDR3 is TGTGCCAGCAGCTCGCCTCGCGGGACTAGCGGGCCCAATGAGCAGTTCTTC.

The chain recombines TRBV14 with TRBJ2-1; 12 nucleotides match TRBD2. CDR1 is SGHDN and CDR2 is FVKESK in the germline V gene. The CDR3 loop spans 15 amino acids. The junction had 3 bases not matched to a gene; V was cut back by 3 bases and J by 6 bases. CDR3 in amino acids: CASSHRTSGTNEQFF. Here the CDR3 DNA reads TGTGCCAGCAGCCATCGGACTAGCGGGACCAATGAGCAGTTCTTC.

The count of this clone is one. The chain links TRBV2 to TRBJ2-7, with TRBD1 matching 10 bases. Germline CDR1 and CDR2: SNHLY and FYNNEI. After removal of 8 bases from V and 4 bases from J, the junction contained 8 bases not matched to a gene. The CDR3 runs 14 residues. CDR3 nucleotide sequence: TGTGCCAGCGAGGGTGGACAGGGGGATTACGAGCAGTACTTC. Its protein is CASEGGQGDYEQYF.

V and J are TRBV27 and TRBJ2-2, with a possible D match to TRBD2 (6 bases). This CDR3 has 14 residues. Germline V gene data show CDR1 as MNHEY and CDR2 as SMNVEV (reference sequence). Between the trimmed V and J ends, which lost 1 base and 8 bases, there was a span of 11 bases. This CDR3 reads CASSLFRGSGELFF. The CDR3 coding sequence is TGTGCCAGCAGTTTATTTCGGGGGTCTGGGGAGCTGTTTTTT.

This clone appeared a single time. The gene calls are TRBV29-1 and TRBJ2-1; 10 nucleotides line up with TRBD1. This CDR3 is 17 amino acids long. With V trimmed by 7 bases and J by 0 bases, 12 bases remained unmatched. Germline V lookup: CDR1 SQVTM, CDR2 ANQGSEA. The CDR3 DNA sequence: TGCAGCGGAAACTTGGGGACAGGGGTTAGCTCCTACAATGAGCAGTTCTTC. It is translated as CSGNLGTGVSSYNEQFF.

V is TRBV5-1 and J is TRBJ2-2, with TRBD2 as a possible D gene (6 bases). Germline V CDR1 and CDR2: SGHRS, YFSETQ. The CDR3 totals 14 residues. V was cut by 4 bases and J by 6 bases, with 13 bases left in between. The CDR3 loop reads CASSRSTGAGELFF. The CDR3 bases are TGCGCCAGCAGCCGATCTACGGGGGCCGGGGAGCTGTTTTTT.

The chain joins TRBV5-6 to TRBJ2-5; 7 nucleotides agree with TRBD1. CDR1 is SGHDT, CDR2 YYEEEE, per germline. V was clipped by 4 bases and J by 6 bases; unmatched bases: 18. The CDR3 totals 17 residues. In DNA form, the CDR3 reads TGTGCCAGCAGCACCCCCAAATTTGACAGGGCTCGGAAGACCCAGTACTTC. It yields the protein CASSTPKFDRARKTQYF.

This clone showed up just a few times. J is TRBJ1-1 and V is TRBV6-5; D ambiguous. Germline V gene sequence: CDR1 MNHEY, CDR2 SVGAGI. The CDR3 spans 13 residues. Trimming took off 0 bases at V and 9 bases at J, with 11 bases between the two ends. The CDR3 loop reads CASSYSSGLKAFF. DNA of the CDR3: TGTGCCAGCAGTTACTCGAGCGGGCTCAAAGCTTTCTTT.

This chain connects TRBV6-5 to TRBJ2-1, with D maybe TRBD2 (6 bases). Per the germline V gene, CDR1 is MNHEY and CDR2 is SVGAGI. The V and J ends lost 0 bases and 6 bases respectively, with 15 bases between them. CDR3 size: 16 residues. The CDR3, as DNA: TGTGCCAGCAGTTACTCGAGAGCGGAGGGATTCAATGAGCAGTTCTTC. Translated: CASSYSRAEGFNEQFF.

The chain uses TRBV5-1 and TRBJ2-1; tentative D call: TRBD2 (5 bases). Looked up from germline, CDR1 is SGHRS and CDR2 is YFSETQ. The CDR3 length is 16 residues. Trimming took off 3 bases at V and 4 bases at J, with 17 bases between the two ends. CDR3 nucleotide sequence: TGCGCCAGCAGCTCGAATCTAGCTGAGCCTTACAATGAGCAGTTCTTC. Its translation: CASSSNLAEPYNEQFF.

The chain uses TRBV27 and TRBJ2-7; the match to TRBD2 covers 7 bases. The CDR3 contains 13 residues. Germline V gene sequence: CDR1 MNHEY, CDR2 SMNVEV (reference sequence). J was trimmed by 4 bases and V by 3 bases; bases with no gene match: 3. In DNA, the CDR3 is TGTGCCAGCAGTTTCCCCGGGGGGTACGAGCAGTACTTC. Protein: CASSFPGGYEQYF.

A single count supports this clone. The chain joins TRBV11-3 to TRBJ2-3, with D maybe TRBD1 (6 bases). CDR3 length: 16 amino acids. Germline assignment: CDR1 SGHNT and CDR2 YENEEA. The V end was cut by 5 bases, the J end by 3 bases, with 18 bases between. The DNA for the CDR3 is TGTGCCAGCAGCCCCGGACAGCTTGGGGGTACAGATACGCAGTATTTT. It specifies CASSPGQLGGTDTQYF.

V is TRBV28 and J is TRBJ2-1; 7 bases are shared with TRBD1. The CDR3 has 14 amino acids. The junction had 5 bases not matched to a gene; V was cut back by 6 bases and J by 3 bases. In germline, CDR1 is MDHEN, CDR2 SYDVKM. In DNA, the CDR3 is TGTGCCAGCAGCCCGGGACAGTACTACAATGAGCAGTTCTTC. Residues: CASSPGQYYNEQFF.

The sample holds one count of this clone. The chain links TRBV27 to TRBJ2-4; D may be TRBD2 (5 bases). V lost 3 bases and J 5 bases, leaving 11 bases between the germline ends. Per the germline V gene, CDR1 is MNHEY and CDR2 is SMNVEV (reference sequence). This CDR3 region has 14 residues. DNA of the CDR3: TGTGCCAGCAGTTTCGGGGAGACTCAAAACATTCAGTACTTC. Residues: CASSFGETQNIQYF.

V and J are TRBV30 and TRBJ2-1; 10 nucleotides agree with TRBD1. Germline-derived CDR1 and CDR2 are GTSNPN and SVGIG (reference sequence). The CDR3 loop spans 18 amino acids. Losses at the gene ends were 1 base for V and 2 bases for J; bases not matched to a gene: 11. DNA of the CDR3: TGTGCCTGGAGTGGGTTTTTTGGGACAGGGGATCCCTACAATGAGCAGTTCTTC. It codes for CAWSGFFGTGDPYNEQFF.

The chain links TRBV19 to TRBJ2-1; 13 bases fit TRBD2. Germline trimming cut 9 bases from V and 9 bases from J; bases unmatched to any gene: 11. Per the germline V gene, CDR1 is LNHDA and CDR2 is SQIVND (reference sequence). The CDR3 is made up of 15 amino acids. Written as DNA, the CDR3 is TGTGCCAGGGACAGGGTGGGACTAGCGGGAAGTGAGCAGTTCTTC. Its protein is CARDRVGLAGSEQFF.

The DNA for the CDR3 is TGCAGCGCGGACAGTAAGGGAACTGAAGCTTTCTTT. Translated, it gives CSADSKGTEAFF. This chain uses TRBV29-1 with TRBJ1-1; tentative D call: TRBD1 (6 bases). The CDR3 spans 12 residues. The V and J ends lost 7 bases and 5 bases respectively, with 14 bases between them. CDR1 and CDR2 (germline): SQVTM, ANQGSEA.

The J gene is TRBJ2-7, the V gene TRBV4-1; TRBD1 matches 8 bases. CDR1 MGHRA and CDR2 YSYEKL come from the germline V gene. The CDR3 runs to 15 residues. V dropped 4 bases and J dropped 7; count of bases not matched to a gene: 12. In DNA, the CDR3 is TGCGCCAGCAGCCCCCGGCAGGGGGCAATGGTGGAGCAGTACTTC. Amino acid sequence: CASSPRQGAMVEQYF.

The chain combines TRBV19 with TRBJ2-7, with D maybe TRBD1 (6 bases). V lost 5 bases to trimming and J lost 6 bases, with 14 bases between them. Germline-derived CDR1 and CDR2 are LNHDA and SQIVND (reference sequence). This CDR3 contains 13 residues. CDR3 in amino acids: CASSRQVWREQYF. The CDR3 nucleotides are TGTGCCAGTAGTCGACAGGTTTGGCGCGAGCAGTACTTC.

The CDR3 region has the DNA TGTGCCAGCAGCTTGGCGGGAGGGCCAACGAACGAGCAGTACTTC. The encoded protein is CASSLAGGPTNEQYF. The chain employs TRBV5-4 and TRBJ2-7; 8 positions match TRBD2. Germline V CDR1 and CDR2: SGHNT, YYREEE (reference sequence). The CDR3 covers 15 residues. The J segment lost 5 bases and the V segment lost 0 bases, leaving 7 bases of the junction unmatched.